These 11 T cell receptor beta chains were all obtained from the same sample, sequenced in a study of T cells in Graves' hyperthyroidism and ophthalmopathy. From RNA transcripts, TCR beta CDR3 regions were amplified. Initially, a first-round RT-PCR of the TCR CDR3 employed the HTBI primer set. TCRdb re-called the multiplex PCR reads through MiXCR, storing one row per CDR3 protein. The sample lists about half a million distinct CDR3 sequences, around a fifth occurring once. The specimen was blood. These receptors were collected from a woman between 70 and 85 years old with Graves' ophthalmopathy.

The V gene is TRBV20-1, the J gene TRBJ2-1; tentatively, D is TRBD2 (6 bases). The CDR3 totals 15 residues. CDR1 and CDR2 (germline): DFQATT, SNEGSKA (reference sequence). Trimming took off 0 bases at V and 8 bases at J, with 17 bases between the two ends. The CDR3 loop is CSAREGGLGSYEQFF. CDR3 nucleotides: TGCAGTGCTAGAGAGGGAGGCTTAGGGAGCTATGAGCAGTTCTTC.

The rearrangement uses TRBV6-2 or TRBV6-3 and TRBJ1-1; maybe TRBD1 (6 bases). CDR1 is MNHEY and CDR2 is SVGEGT in the germline V gene. This CDR3 has 14 residues. V was pared by 6 bases and J by 1 base, with 12 bases between. CDR3 amino acids: CASRGHTTNTEAFF. DNA of the CDR3: TGTGCCAGCAGGGGACACACTACGAACACTGAAGCTTTCTTT.

This clonotype was observed many times. As DNA, the CDR3 is TGTGCCAGCAGGGCAGGGGCGGGTCAGCCCCAGCATTTT. It yields the protein CASRAGAGQPQHF. The chain combines TRBV12-3 or TRBV12-4 with TRBJ1-5, with a possible D match to TRBD1 (6 bases). V was pared by 6 bases and J by 6 bases, with 12 bases between. This CDR3 comprises 13 residues.

This clonotype was seen at least ten times. The CDR3 DNA is TGTGCCAGCAGCCCGTTGGTGGCAGGGGGTCAGCCCCAGCATTTT. This codes for CASSPLVAGGQPQHF. J is TRBJ1-5 and V is TRBV7-8; 7 bases fit TRBD1. After removal of 5 bases from V and 6 bases from J, the junction contained 10 bases not matched to a gene. The CDR3 is 15 amino acids. CDR1 is SGHVS, CDR2 FQNEAQ, per germline.

The sample holds many counts of this clonotype. The gene calls are TRBV2 and TRBJ2-7, with 12 bases that match TRBD1. Germline values: CDR1 SNHLY, CDR2 FYNNEI. Trimming cost V 10 bases and J 5 bases; bases outside gene matches: 3. The CDR3 contains 12 residues. The chain's CDR3 is CATGTGGHEQYF. The CDR3, as DNA: TGTGCCACGGGGACAGGGGGCCACGAGCAGTACTTC.

In its sample, this clonotype was seen many times. The chain links TRBV7-3 to TRBJ2-1; 8 bases line up with TRBD1. V trimming: 5 bases; J trimming: 2 bases; junction bases outside the gene matches: 5. CDR1 is SGHTA, CDR2 FQGTGA, per germline. This CDR3 comprises 15 residues. CDR3 residues: CASSPMTGAYNEQFF. CDR3 sequence (DNA): TGTGCCAGCAGCCCAATGACAGGGGCCTACAATGAGCAGTTCTTC.

The genes are TRBV20-1 and TRBJ2-1, with D possibly TRBD1 on 6 matching bases. With 6 bases removed from V and 8 bases from J, the gap between germline ends came to 20 bases. CDR1 and CDR2 from the germline V gene are DFQATT and SNEGSKA (reference sequence). The CDR3 sequence is 14 residues long. The CDR3 sequence: CSASRDKGLHEQFF. CDR3 bases: TGCAGTGCATCCCGGGACAAGGGGCTTCATGAGCAGTTCTTC.

The chain employs TRBV6-2 or TRBV6-3 and TRBJ2-7; the match to TRBD1 covers 7 bases. Trimming cost V 0 bases and J 6 bases; bases outside gene matches: 11. In germline, CDR1 is MNHEY, CDR2 SVGEGT. This CDR3 spans 16 amino acids. CDR3 nucleotides: TGTGCCAGCAGTTACTCCTCCGACAGGGTGGGTCGCGAGCAGTACTTC. It encodes CASSYSSDRVGREQYF.

The chain has TRBV2 and TRBJ1-4; a weak D match, TRBD1 (5 bases). Trimming cost V 7 bases and J 5 bases, with 17 bases left between them. Germline V lookup: CDR1 SNHLY, CDR2 FYNNEI. The CDR3 has 15 amino acids. This CDR3 reads CASKLSHQGNEKLFF. As DNA, the CDR3 is TGTGCCAGCAAATTATCCCACCAGGGCAATGAAAAACTGTTTTTT.

This chain uses TRBV19 with TRBJ2-3, with a possible D match to TRBD2 (6 bases). CDR1 LNHDA and CDR2 SQIVND come from the germline V gene (reference sequence). The V end lost 7 bases, the J end lost 2 bases, and 13 bases lay between the germline ends. The CDR3 has 14 amino acids. DNA of the CDR3: TGTGCCAGTAATAAACCGGGACTCACAGATACGCAGTATTTT. Its protein is CASNKPGLTDTQYF.

V is TRBV24-1 and J is TRBJ2-3; D gene ambiguous. The germline V and J ends were trimmed by 0 bases and 6 bases, with 3 bases remaining between them. The CDR3 contains 12 residues. Germline V lookup: CDR1 KGHDR, CDR2 SFDVKD. DNA of the CDR3: TGTGCCACCAGTGATTTGGGGGATACGCAGTATTTT. Amino acids: CATSDLGDTQYF.